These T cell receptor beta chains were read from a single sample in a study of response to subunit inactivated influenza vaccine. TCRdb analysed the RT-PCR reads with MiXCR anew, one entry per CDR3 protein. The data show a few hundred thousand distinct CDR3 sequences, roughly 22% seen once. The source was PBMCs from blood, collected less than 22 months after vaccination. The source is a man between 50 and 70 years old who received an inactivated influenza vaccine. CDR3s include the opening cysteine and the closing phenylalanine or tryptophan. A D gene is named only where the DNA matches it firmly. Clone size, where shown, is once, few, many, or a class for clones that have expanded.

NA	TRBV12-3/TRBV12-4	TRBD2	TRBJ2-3	TGTGCCAGCAGTTCCGGACTAGCGAACATCGCCACAGATACGCAGTATTTT	CASSSGLANIATDTQYF
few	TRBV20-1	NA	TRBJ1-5	TGCAGTGCTAGCGGGACCCCCGTTTTGAGTAGCAATCAGCCCCAGCATTTT	CSASGTPVLSSNQPQHF
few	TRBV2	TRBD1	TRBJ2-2	TGTGCCAGCAGGCGTTTCGGACAGGGAAACACCGGGGAGCTGTTTTTT	CASRRFGQGNTGELFF
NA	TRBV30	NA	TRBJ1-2	TGTGCCTGGATGGGGAATGGCGACACCTTC	CAWMGNGDTF
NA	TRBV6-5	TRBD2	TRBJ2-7	TGTGCCAGCAGTTACTCTGGGACTAGTGGCTACGAGCAGTACTTC	CASSYSGTSGYEQYF
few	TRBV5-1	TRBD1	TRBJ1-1	TGCGCCAGCAGCTGGGGACAGGGGGCGGGCACTGAAGCTTTCTTT	CASSWGQGAGTEAFF
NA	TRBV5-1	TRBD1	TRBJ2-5	TGCGCCAGCAGCACGGGACAGTCTCAAGAGACCCAGTACTTC	CASSTGQSQETQYF
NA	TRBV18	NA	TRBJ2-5	TGTGCCAGCTCAGGGTTTAGCCCACAAGAGACCCAGTACTTC	CASSGFSPQETQYF
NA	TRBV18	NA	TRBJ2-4	TGTGCCAGCTCACCGAGGGCAATAGCCAAAAACGTTCAGTACTTC	CASSPRAIAKNVQYF
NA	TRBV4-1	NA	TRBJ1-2	TGCGCCAGCAGCCAATGTTGGCAGGTAAACTATGGCTACACCTTC	CASSQCWQVNYGYTF
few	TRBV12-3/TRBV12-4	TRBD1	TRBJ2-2	TGTGCCAGCAGCTTGGACAGGGCGTTTACCGGGGAGCTGTTTTTT	CASSLDRAFTGELFF
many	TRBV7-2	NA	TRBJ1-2	TGTGCCAGCAGCATGCTTTCCTCAGGGAACGGCGGCTACACCTTC	CASSMLSSGNGGYTF
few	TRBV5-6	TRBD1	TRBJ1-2	TGTGCCAGCAGCTTGCGTGGCAGGGGGTATGGCTACACCTTC	CASSLRGRGYGYTF
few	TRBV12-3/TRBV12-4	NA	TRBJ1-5	TGTGCCAGCAGTTTCGCTCGGAATCAGCCCCAGCATTTT	CASSFARNQPQHF
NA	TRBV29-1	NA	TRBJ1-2	TGCAGCTCGGTCGAGGACAGATATGGCTACACCTTC	CSSVEDRYGYTF
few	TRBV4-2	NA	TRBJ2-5	TGTGCCAGCAGCCGGACAGACAACGGAGAGACCCAGTACTTC	CASSRTDNGETQYF
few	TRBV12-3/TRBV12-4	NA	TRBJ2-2	TGTGCCACCCTTAGAAACACCGGGGAGCTGTTTTTT	CATLRNTGELFF
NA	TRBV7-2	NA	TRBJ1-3	TGTGCCAGCAGCCCCCCGTCGGCGGGAAACACCATATATTTT	CASSPPSAGNTIYF
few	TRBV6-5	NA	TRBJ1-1	TGTGCCAGCAGTTATATGGCAGGTCCTGAAGCTTTCTTT	CASSYMAGPEAFF
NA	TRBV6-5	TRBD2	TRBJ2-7	TGTGCCAGCAGACTCGGGACTACAACCTACGAGCAGTACTTC	CASRLGTTTYEQYF